A selection of T cell receptor beta chains follows, all from one sample in a study of T cell responses to AZD1222 COVID-19 vaccine. Sequenced by immunoSEQ multiplex PCR; TCRdb stores in-frame clones only, minus some. The sample contains approximately 110,000 clones, about 90% of which appear only once. Sequencing used peripheral blood, obtained on day 0 of AZD1222 vaccination. The receptors here all came from an adult in good health. CDR3s include the opening cysteine and the closing phenylalanine or tryptophan. Each record gives: J gene, D gene, V gene, clone size, CDR3 DNA, CDR3 protein. A D gene is named only where the DNA matches it firmly. Clone size is not always given. Where it is, it says once, few, many or a class for expanded clones.

>TRBJ1-1|-|TRBV29-1|-
TGCAGCGTTGAAGATTCAGGTCCCGCTTTCTTT
CSVEDSGPAFF
>TRBJ2-7|TRBD2|TRBV18|-
TGTGCCAGCTCTCGCCGGGCAGGGAGGGACGAGCAGTACTTC
CASSRRAGRDEQYF
>TRBJ1-1|-|TRBV3-1/TRBV3-2|-
TGTGCCAGCAGCCAAGTTGGGGGAGTTACTGAAGCTTTCTTT
CASSQVGGVTEAFF
>TRBJ2-1|-|TRBV18|-
TGTGCCAGCTCATTGAGGCCCTCCTACAATGAGCAGTTCTTC
CASSLRPSYNEQFF
>TRBJ1-5|-|TRBV5-6|-
TGTGCCAGCAGCCTGGGAAGCCAGCCCCAGCATTTT
CASSLGSQPQHF
>TRBJ2-7|TRBD2|TRBV14|-
TGTGCCAGCAGCCAAGGCACGTCTAGCGGAGGAAACTACGAGCAGTACTTC
CASSQGTSSGGNYEQYF
>TRBJ2-3|-|TRBV12-5|-
TGTGCTAGTGGTTTCGTCGTGGATGGGCTACTTAGCACAGATACGCAGTATTTT
CASGFVVDGLLSTDTQYF
>TRBJ1-3|TRBD1|TRBV6-5|-
TGTGCCAGCGCCCGGGACAGGTATTTTGGAAACACCATATATTTT
CASARDRYFGNTIYF
>TRBJ2-7|TRBD2|TRBV30|few
TGTGCCTGGAGTTTCGGGACTAGCGGGTACGAGCAGTACTTC
CAWSFGTSGYEQYF
>TRBJ1-3|-|TRBV9|-
TGTGCCAGCAGCGTAGTCGGATTTGAGGCTGGAAACACCATATATTTT
CASSVVGFEAGNTIYF
>TRBJ1-2|-|TRBV28|-
TGTGCCAGCAGTTTAGGACAGTTCTATGGCTACACCTTC
CASSLGQFYGYTF
>TRBJ2-2|-|TRBV2|-
TGTGCCAGCCGCGTCGTACCTACCGGGGAGCTGTTTTTT
CASRVVPTGELFF
>TRBJ1-5|TRBD1|TRBV6-5|few
TGTGCCAGCAGTTGGGAACAGGGGTTTGAGCCCCAGCATTTT
CASSWEQGFEPQHF
>TRBJ1-1|TRBD1|TRBV11-3|-
TGTGCCAGCAGCGAACTACCCGGGACAGGAATGGGAATGCCAGCTTTCTTT
CASSELPGTGMGMPAFF
>TRBJ1-2|TRBD1|TRBV28|-
TGTGCCAGCAGGTCAGGGGGCCCTCACACCTTC
CASRSGGPHTF
>TRBJ1-2|-|TRBV2|-
TGTGCCAGCAGTGAATTGTCAGGAAACTATGGCTACACCTTC
CASSELSGNYGYTF
>TRBJ1-4|-|TRBV2|-
TGTGCCAGCCTCCCCGGGACAACTAATGAAAAACTGTTTTTT
CASLPGTTNEKLFF
>TRBJ2-7|-|TRBV7-9|-
TGTGCCAGCAGCTTAGTTGGCAGCTCCTACGAGCAGTACTTC
CASSLVGSSYEQYF
>TRBJ1-3|TRBD1|TRBV5-1|-
TGCGCCAGCAGCTGGGGGACAGGGGACTACTCTGGAAACACCATATATTTT
CASSWGTGDYSGNTIYF
>TRBJ2-7|-|TRBV4-2|-
TGTGCCAGCAGCCAAGATTTAGGGGGTGGGGCCACCTACGAGCAGTACTTC
CASSQDLGGGATYEQYF
>TRBJ1-6|-|TRBV4-1|-
TGCGCCAGCAGCCAAGATGAAAGCTCCTATAATTCACCCCTCCACTTT
CASSQDESSYNSPLHF
>TRBJ1-3|-|TRBV9|-
TGTGCCAGCAGCCCAGCAGGGAATTCTGGAAACACCATATATTTT
CASSPAGNSGNTIYF
>TRBJ2-6|-|TRBV7-6|few
TGTGCCAGCAGCTTAGGTTGGCGGGGGCCCTCCGCTGGGGCCAACGTCCTGACTTTC
CASSLGWRGPSAGANVLTF
>TRBJ1-5|-|TRBV30|few
TGTGCCTGGAGTGGGAGGGCCGCCTGGGTGGAAAACAATCAGCCCCAGCATTTT
CAWSGRAAWVENNQPQHF
>TRBJ1-5|TRBD1|TRBV9|-
TGTGCCAGCAGCGTCGGGACAGGGGGCAATCAGCCCCAGCATTTT
CASSVGTGGNQPQHF
>TRBJ2-7|-|TRBV20-1|-
TGCAGTGCTACTAAGGTTGGCGAGCAGTACTTC
CSATKVGEQYF
>TRBJ1-2|TRBD1|TRBV7-3|-
TGTGCCAGCAGCTTAACGGACAGGGGCTATGGCTACACCTTC
CASSLTDRGYGYTF
>TRBJ2-7|TRBD1|TRBV11-3|-
TGTGCCAGCAGCCCGGACAGGCTGAAGCAGTACTTC
CASSPDRLKQYF
>TRBJ1-2|-|TRBV27|-
TGTGCCAGCAGTTTATCGGCAGGGGTAAACTATGGCTACACCTTC
CASSLSAGVNYGYTF
>TRBJ2-1|TRBD2|TRBV11-2|-
TGTGCCAGCAGCTCCAAAGCGGGGAGCTCCTACAATGAGCAGTTCTTC
CASSSKAGSSYNEQFF
>TRBJ2-1|-|TRBV4-2|-
TGTGCCAGCAGCCAGGTCCCCCATGAGCAGTTCTTC
CASSQVPHEQFF
>TRBJ2-7|TRBD2|TRBV7-7|-
TGTGCTAGCAGCTTATGTGGGAGGGGTGTAGACGAGCAGTACTTC
CASSLCGRGVDEQYF
>TRBJ2-1|TRBD2|TRBV7-6|-
TGTGCCAGCAGCTCTCCCGGGACTAGCGGAAACAATGAGCAGTTCTTC
CASSSPGTSGNNEQFF
>TRBJ2-3|-|TRBV7-3|-
TGTGCCAGCAGCTTCCAGGGTAGCATAGATACGCAGTATTTT
CASSFQGSIDTQYF
>TRBJ2-7|-|TRBV7-2|-
TGTGCCAGCTCTAAAGGGGCAGCGGCCTCCTACGAGCAGTACTTC
CASSKGAAASYEQYF
>TRBJ1-2|-|TRBV6-5|few
TGTGCCAGCAAGGGTCCCACGGGCGGCTACACCTTC
CASKGPTGGYTF
>TRBJ1-2|TRBD1|TRBV2|-
TGTGCCAGCAGGCGGGACAGGGGAGGCTACACCTTC
CASRRDRGGYTF
>TRBJ2-7|TRBD2|TRBV10-3|-
TGTGCCATCAGCCCCGTTGGGAGGGACTCCCCACTCGGCTCCTACGAGCAGTACTTC
CAISPVGRDSPLGSYEQYF
>TRBJ1-5|-|TRBV30|-
TGTGCCTGGAGTAAAGGGAACTTGAATCAGCCCCAGCATTTT
CAWSKGNLNQPQHF
>TRBJ1-3|-|TRBV6-1|-
TGTGCCAGCAGTGAAAGGCTCGGAGCGGCCAGCAACAAACCTGGAGGAAACACCATATATTTT
CASSERLGAASNKPGGNTIYF
>TRBJ2-1|TRBD2|TRBV6-2/TRBV6-3|-
TGTGCCAGCAGTTACTTGGGACTAGCGGGCCTCGACAATGAGCAGTTCTTC
CASSYLGLAGLDNEQFF
>TRBJ1-2|-|TRBV19|-
TGTGCCAGTAGTATTGAGCAGGGGACCAACTATGGCTACACCTTC
CASSIEQGTNYGYTF
>TRBJ1-3|-|TRBV9|-
TGTGCCAGCAGTATAATGACGGGGTACTCTGGAAACACCATATATTTT
CASSIMTGYSGNTIYF